The clone carrying this T cell receptor (beta chain) was observed many times. Its antigen is currently unknown. A much larger clone lies a single base off, so this may be a read error. This sample is drawn from a study of blood T cells in healthy people across ages. Study outcomes and limitations: Among T cells, TCR beta diversity per million cells dropped roughly linearly as age rose. Naive T cell percentage showed a strong correlation with the diversity of TCR beta.

The germline gives CDR1 SGHVS, CDR2 FQNEAQ. The CDR3 runs 13 residues. The V end was cut by 5 bases, the J end by 6 bases, with 13 bases between. Donation came from healthy Caucasian individuals in Russia who were aged 6 to 90. Total RNA was isolated from each sample in quantities of at least 5.5 micrograms. Combining a sample-barcoded 5' primer with a J-beta primer mix, a second PCR ran for roughly 7 to 11 cycles. In TCRdb, the 5' RACE reads were re-called with MiXCR into one record per CDR3 protein. The sample lists hundreds of thousands of distinct CDR3 sequences; roughly 49% were seen once. The chain couples TRBV7-8 to TRBJ2-5; D possibly uses TRBD1 or TRBD2 (5 bases each). Sample: blood. The sequence came from a woman in her fifties or sixties in good health. CDR3 sequence: CASSRDPGQTQYF. The CDR3 bases are TGTGCCAGCAGCAGGGACCCGGGGCAGACCCAGTACTTC.